These 11 T cell receptor beta chains share one sample of origin, sequenced in a study of Ad26.COV2.S vaccination and SARS-CoV-2 variants. Stated treatment: around 19 received Ad26.COV2.S at low or high dose, single or two shots; 5 received placebo; per-sample allocation not given. Day 63 after the first vaccine or placebo injection was the time point for sampling. Here immunoSEQ multiplex PCR was the method, and the copy in TCRdb shows in-frame clones only, minus some. The sample holds fewer than 600,000 clones, roughly nine tenths seen once. Source: peripheral blood, taken in a trial of Ad26.COV2.S vaccine versus placebo. The receptors here all came from a person between 18 and 65 years old who received the Ad26.COV2.S COVID-19 vaccine or a placebo.

The chain has TRBV30 and TRBJ1-5; D is possibly TRBD1 (5 bases). The CDR3 is 14 amino acids. Trimming took 2 bases from V and 3 from J, leaving 11 bases between them. Germline-derived CDR1 and CDR2 are GTSNPN and SVGIG (reference sequence). The chain's CDR3 is CAWSMGGINQPQHF. The CDR3 coding sequence is TGTGCCTGGAGTATGGGGGGGATCAATCAGCCCCAGCATTTT.

The V and J genes are TRBV6-6 and TRBJ2-2; a possible D gene is TRBD1 (6 bases). The CDR3 extends over 14 amino acids. The germline V gene encodes CDR1 MNHNY and CDR2 SVGAGI (reference sequence). Trimming took off 6 bases at V and 6 bases at J, with 14 bases between the two ends. The CDR3 protein is CASRAGAGAGELFF. The CDR3 DNA sequence: TGTGCCAGCAGAGCAGGGGCCGGTGCCGGGGAGCTGTTTTTT.

This clone was recorded only once. The V and J genes are TRBV7-9 and TRBJ2-1; TRBD2 matches at 7 bases. Trimming at V came to 2 bases and at J to 8 bases, leaving 9 bases not matched to a gene. This CDR3 has 15 residues. Germline CDR1 and CDR2: SEHNR and FQNEAQ (reference sequence). CDR3 coding DNA: TGTGCCAGCAGCTTAAAGACGGGACTAAGCTATGAGCAGTTCTTC. This encodes CASSLKTGLSYEQFF.

This chain uses TRBV28 with TRBJ1-4, with D hard to call. The CDR3 covers 14 residues. Between the trimmed V and J ends, which lost 6 bases and 0 bases, there was a span of 8 bases. In germline, CDR1 is MDHEN, CDR2 SYDVKM. The CDR3 DNA reads TGTGCCAGCAGCTGGACGGCAACTAATGAAAAACTGTTTTTT. Translated, it gives CASSWTATNEKLFF.

This clone was seen once. The chain recombines TRBV10-3 with TRBJ2-7; D may match TRBD1 or TRBD2 (6 bases each). CDR1 ENHRY and CDR2 SYGVKD come from the germline V gene. Between the trimmed V and J ends, which lost 10 bases and 4 bases, there was a span of 20 bases. This CDR3 is 14 amino acids long. In nucleotides, the CDR3 is TGTGCCACCAGGGGAGACCTGGCGGGATACGAGCAGTACTTC. This gives the protein CATRGDLAGYEQYF.

V gene TRBV11-2 combines with J gene TRBJ2-7; a weak D match, TRBD1 (6 bases). CDR1 is SGHAT and CDR2 is FQNNGV in the germline V gene. This CDR3 comprises 16 residues. V dropped 2 bases and J dropped 6 bases, with 20 bases sitting between them. CDR3 DNA: TGTGCCAGCAGCTTAAGTCCCCAGACAGGCCCTCGCGAGCAGTACTTC. This sequence encodes CASSLSPQTGPREQYF.

The chain joins TRBV27 to TRBJ1-2; D is ambiguous. The length of the CDR3 is 13 residues. Trimming stripped 7 bases from V and 0 bases from J, with 9 bases between. From germline, CDR1 is MNHEY and CDR2 SMNVEV (reference sequence). CDR3 amino acids: CASKTYSNYGYTF. The CDR3 nucleotides read TGTGCCAGCAAAACCTACTCTAACTATGGCTACACCTTC.

The chain joins TRBV6-4 to TRBJ2-1; 10 nucleotides agree with TRBD2. The CDR3 length is 15 residues. Germline V gene lookup returns CDR1 MRHNA and CDR2 SNTAGT. The V and J ends lost 6 bases and 6 bases, in that order; junction bases with no gene match: 8. Here the CDR3 reads CASSAGTSDGNEQFF. DNA for the CDR3: TGTGCCAGCAGCGCAGGGACTAGCGATGGCAATGAGCAGTTCTTC.

The chain employs TRBV6-5 and TRBJ2-7, with D hard to call. This CDR3 has 12 amino acids. V was clipped by 8 bases and J by 6 bases, with 14 bases between them. The germline CDR1 and CDR2 sequences are MNHEY and SVGAGI. The CDR3 here is CASGSVQREQYF. The CDR3 nucleotides are TGTGCCAGCGGTAGTGTCCAACGCGAGCAGTACTTC.

V gene TRBV24-1 combines with J gene TRBJ2-3, with D unclear. V was pared by 4 bases and J by 4 bases, with 5 bases between. This CDR3 is 12 amino acids long. Germline values: CDR1 KGHDR, CDR2 SFDVKD. DNA of the CDR3: TGTGCCACCAGTGACATCCCAGATACGCAGTATTTT. It encodes CATSDIPDTQYF.

V gene TRBV11-2 combines with J gene TRBJ1-1, with 8 nucleotides matching TRBD1. V dropped 7 bases and J dropped 7; count of bases not matched to a gene: 8. From germline, CDR1 is SGHAT and CDR2 FQNNGV. The CDR3 extends over 13 amino acids. The CDR3 loop reads CASKTGGFGEAFF. Here the CDR3 DNA reads TGTGCCAGCAAAACAGGGGGGTTCGGTGAAGCTTTCTTT.